This TCR beta chain originates from a study of T-cell reconstitution after alpha-beta-depleted transplantation in children. This clonotype turned up a few times. It was with unique molecular identifiers that the TCRbeta library was prepared. TCRdb ran MiXCR on the PCR reads and lists one entry per CDR3 protein. Among under 250,000 distinct CDR3 sequences listed, 6.6% were seen once. Trimming took 4 bases from V and 3 from J, leaving 13 bases between them. Germline assignment: CDR1 MNHEY and CDR2 SVGAGI. The CDR3 length is 14 residues. The chain couples TRBV6-5 to TRBJ2-7, with no clear D. This TCR was recovered from a boy aged 2 to 9 with acute lymphoblastic leukemia, due to receive a stem cell transplant. The sample consisted of PBMCs, taken before TCRalphabeta/CD19-depleted stem cell transplant. The CDR3 loop is CASSSAGSIYEQYF. CDR3 DNA: TGTGCCAGCAGTTCCGCCGGGTCAATCTACGAGCAGTACTTC.